The 30 T cell receptor beta chains below all came from one sample that was sequenced in a study of regulatory T cells in long-lasting Graves disease. The authors built TCR beta libraries using iRepertoire HTBI primers and Arm-PCR of CDR3 regions. TCRdb called the multiplex PCR reads again in MiXCR, with one record for every CDR3 protein. Of 530,000 or so distinct CDR3 sequences in the sample, roughly 12% are singletons; the top ten hold roughly 9.7%. Time point: newly diagnosed GD, antithyroid drugs for less than 3 months. Construction of the TCR library relied on RNA isolated from PBMCs. These data were likewise used in another study, on T cells in Graves' hyperthyroidism and ophthalmopathy.

The input for sequencing was peripheral blood mononuclear cells (PBMCs), taken at new diagnosis, from a patient treated with antithyroid drugs. The receptors originated from a man between 25 and 39 years old with Graves disease.

This clonotype was counted ten times or more. The genes are TRBV11-1 and TRBJ1-5; D is uncertain. Germline V lookup: CDR1 SGHAT, CDR2 FQDESV (reference sequence). Trimming cost V 6 bases and J 4 bases, with 10 bases left between them. CDR3 size: 13 residues. CDR3 sequence (DNA): TGTGCCAGCAGTCGGTCAGCTAATCAGCCCCAGCATTTT. Encoded protein: CASSRSANQPQHF.

In this sample, this clonotype turned up many times. The rearrangement joins TRBV20-1 to TRBJ2-1; D perhaps matches TRBD2 (7 bases). From germline, CDR1 is DFQATT and CDR2 SNEGSKA (reference sequence). Trimming took 5 bases from V and 3 from J, leaving 17 bases between them. The CDR3 spans 15 residues. Here the CDR3 reads CSAPEGGGGYNEQFF. In nucleotides, the CDR3 is TGCAGTGCTCCGGAGGGAGGGGGGGGCTACAATGAGCAGTTCTTC.

There are many counts of this clonotype. The chain carries TRBV12-3 or TRBV12-4 and TRBJ2-5; D perhaps matches TRBD2 (6 bases). V was trimmed by 6 bases and J by 4 bases, leaving 15 bases between them. This CDR3 has 14 amino acids. The CDR3 here is CASRDGSWTETQYF. CDR3 DNA sequence: TGTGCCAGCAGAGACGGGAGTTGGACAGAGACCCAGTACTTC.

This clonotype was seen at least ten times. The chain uses TRBV12-3 or TRBV12-4 and TRBJ1-1; no clear D. The germline V and J ends were trimmed by 2 bases and 1 base, with 14 bases remaining between them. The CDR3 loop spans 16 amino acids. CDR3 coding DNA: TGTGCCAGCAGTTTATCGGGAACCTGGGGGAACACTGAAGCTTTCTTT. It specifies CASSLSGTWGNTEAFF.

There are many counts of this clonotype. The chain recombines TRBV5-6 with TRBJ1-5; 8 bases map to TRBD1. CDR1 is SGHDT and CDR2 is YYEEEE in the germline V gene. There are 16 residues in the CDR3. J gave up 2 bases and V 1 base, and 5 bases lay outside the gene matches. This CDR3 reads CASSLRMTGGNQPQHF. The DNA for the CDR3 is TGTGCCAGCAGCTTGCGTATGACAGGGGGCAATCAGCCCCAGCATTTT.

Remarks on this clonotype: Given a much more abundant clone one base away, this may be a read error. The chain links TRBV20-1 to TRBJ2-7; no clear D gene. Germline CDR1 is DFQATT and CDR2 is SNEGSKA (reference sequence). V lost 3 bases and J 4 bases, leaving 13 bases between the germline ends. The CDR3 covers 13 residues. The CDR3 region is CSASGLSGYEQYF. The CDR3, as DNA: TGCAGTGCTAGCGGGCTATCTGGGTACGAGCAGTACTTC.

The sample holds many counts of this clonotype. The CDR3 loop reads CASSEDRYEQYF. The DNA of the CDR3 is TGCGCCAGCAGCGAAGACAGATACGAGCAGTACTTC. The chain recombines TRBV5-1 with TRBJ2-7; weak D call: TRBD1 (5 bases). The germline CDR1 and CDR2 sequences are SGHRS and YFSETQ. The CDR3 totals 12 residues. Trimming cost V 4 bases and J 4 bases, with 9 bases left between them. The variable domain in full, with the rest retrieved from reference TRBV5-1 and TRBJ2-7, is KAGVTQTPRYLIKTRGQQVTLSCSPISGHRSVSWYQQTPGQGLQFLFEYFSETQRNKGNFPGRFSGRQFSNSRSEMNVSTLELGDSALYLCASSEDRYEQYFGPGTRLTVT.

V and J are TRBV20-1 and TRBJ2-7, with no clear D. Germline V lookup: CDR1 DFQATT, CDR2 SNEGSKA (reference sequence). The CDR3 runs 13 residues. Deletions cut 0 bases from V and 5 bases from J, with 11 bases between. The chain's CDR3 is CSARDGYRHEQYF. The CDR3 bases are TGCAGTGCTAGAGATGGATATCGGCACGAGCAGTACTTC.

This clonotype was seen ten or more times. The CDR3 spells CASSAGGTANEKLFF. The DNA for the CDR3 is TGTGCCAGCAGCGCCGGGGGGACAGCTAATGAAAAACTGTTTTTT. The gene calls are TRBV6-1 and TRBJ1-4; 7 nucleotides align to TRBD1. This CDR3 has 15 residues. V gave up 6 bases and J gave up 3 bases; unmatched junction bases: 7. CDR1 and CDR2 from the germline V gene are MNHNS and SASEGT.

The chain joins TRBV12-3 or TRBV12-4 to TRBJ2-5; possibly TRBD1 or TRBD2 for D (5 bases each). The CDR3 has 14 residues. With 6 bases removed from V and 4 bases from J, the gap between germline ends came to 15 bases. CDR3 coding DNA: TGTGCCAGCAGCCTAGGGGAGAAGGGAGAGACCCAGTACTTC. It yields the protein CASSLGEKGETQYF.

This clonotype was seen a few times. A much larger clone lies one base from this, so it may be a read error. The chain links TRBV15 to TRBJ2-7, with 8 bases that match TRBD2. There are 15 residues in the CDR3. Germline V gene lookup returns CDR1 LNHNV and CDR2 YYDKDF (reference sequence). J lost 3 bases, V lost 2 bases, and 6 bases had no gene match. Here the CDR3 DNA reads TGTGCCACCAGCAGAAATCACGGGACTAGCTACGAGCAGTACTTC. It specifies CATSRNHGTSYEQYF.

This clonotype was recorded at least ten times. This chain joins TRBV7-9 and TRBJ2-7; TRBD1 might be the D (5 bases). Germline V gives CDR1 SEHNR, CDR2 FQNEAQ (reference sequence). The CDR3 runs 11 residues. Trimming took 6 bases from V and 5 from J, leaving 8 bases between them. CDR3 nucleotides: TGTGCCAGCAGTTGGGGCGACGAGCAGTACTTC. The encoded protein is CASSWGDEQYF.

This chain uses TRBV20-1 with TRBJ2-5; D unresolved. Germline CDR1 is DFQATT and CDR2 is SNEGSKA (reference sequence). The CDR3 is 14 residues long. V was shortened by 5 bases and J by 5 bases, with 18 bases between the two germline ends. The CDR3 here is CSALHVGTWETQYF. CDR3 DNA: TGCAGTGCTCTCCATGTCGGCACTTGGGAGACCCAGTACTTC.

As concerns this clonotype: This sequence may be a read error, since a much larger clone differs from it by one base. This chain joins TRBV29-1 and TRBJ1-4, with D unclear. CDR3 length: 13 amino acids. Germline V gene data show CDR1 as SQVTM and CDR2 as ANQGSEA. For the CDR3, the DNA is TGCAGCGGCCGGAAGGGCGCGAATGAAGAACTGTTTTTT. Translation gives CSGRKGANEELFF.

This chain's CDR3 is CASSLPFVLAGEEQYF. The DNA of the CDR3 is TGTGCCAGCAGTTTACCCTTTGTTCTAGCGGGAGAGGAGCAGTACTTC. The chain uses TRBV27 and TRBJ2-7; 10 nucleotides match TRBD2. This CDR3 has 16 residues. V was clipped by 2 bases and J by 7 bases; unmatched bases: 11. Germline-derived CDR1 and CDR2 are MNHEY and SMNVEV (reference sequence).

The chain is built from TRBV5-1 and TRBJ1-5, with D tentatively TRBD1 (5 bases). The germline V gene has CDR1 SGHRS and CDR2 YFSETQ. Trimming took off 0 bases at V and 1 base at J, with 11 bases between the two ends. The CDR3 has 16 residues. In DNA, the CDR3 is TGCGCCAGCAGCTTGGACGGGGGAAACAGCAATCAGCCCCAGCATTTT. Its translation: CASSLDGGNSNQPQHF. The full variable domain, rest sourced from reference TRBV5-1 and TRBJ1-5, is KAGVTQTPRYLIKTRGQQVTLSCSPISGHRSVSWYQQTPGQGLQFLFEYFSETQRNKGNFPGRFSGRQFSNSRSEMNVSTLELGDSALYLCASSLDGGNSNQPQHFGDGTRLSIL.

The chain combines TRBV5-1 with TRBJ2-1; the match to TRBD2 covers 12 bases. The CDR3 totals 15 residues. J was trimmed by 8 bases and V by 6 bases; bases with no gene match: 9. Looked up from germline, CDR1 is SGHRS and CDR2 is YFSETQ. The CDR3 region has the DNA TGCGCCAGCACCCTAGCGGGAGGGCCAGGAGATGAGCAGTTCTTC. This translates into CASTLAGGPGDEQFF.

The chain carries TRBV7-9 and TRBJ1-1; TRBD1 aligns across 7 bases. The CDR3 extends over 14 amino acids. The V gene's germline CDR1 is SEHNR and CDR2 FQNEAQ (reference sequence). The V and J ends lost 1 base and 10 bases, in that order; junction bases with no gene match: 9. The CDR3 bases are TGTGCCAGCAGCTTAGGAGGGGGCCCATTCGCAGCTTTCTTT. Encoded protein: CASSLGGGPFAAFF.

This clonotype was seen a few times. The J gene is TRBJ2-1, the V gene TRBV24-1; the match to TRBD2 covers 7 bases. The junction had 5 bases not matched to a gene; V was cut back by 2 bases and J by 5 bases. In germline, CDR1 is KGHDR, CDR2 SFDVKD. The CDR3 has 15 residues. The CDR3 is CATSDSTSANNEQFF. CDR3 nucleotide sequence: TGTGCCACCAGTGATTCCACTAGCGCAAACAATGAGCAGTTCTTC.

Details on this clonotype: A read error is possible here, since a much larger clone lies one base away. This sequence joins TRBV24-1 and TRBJ2-1; TRBD2 matches at 12 bases. The CDR3 is made up of 17 amino acids. Germline assignment: CDR1 KGHDR and CDR2 SFDVKD. Germline trimming cut 4 bases from V and 2 bases from J; bases unmatched to any gene: 5. In DNA form, the CDR3 reads TGTGCCACCAGTGACTCAGGACTAGCGGGGACCTACAATGAGCAGTTCTTC. Amino acids: CATSDSGLAGTYNEQFF.

This clonotype occurred many times. The V call is TRBV2, the J call TRBJ1-1; the D gene is possibly TRBD1 (5 bases). Per germline, CDR1 SNHLY and CDR2 FYNNEI. V was clipped by 3 bases and J by 4 bases, with 15 bases between them. This CDR3 is built from 15 residues. DNA for the CDR3: TGTGCCAGCAGTGATCCGCAGGGAGAGGCCACTGAAGCTTTCTTT. Protein: CASSDPQGEATEAFF.

The chain is built from TRBV5-1 and TRBJ2-7, with D possibly being TRBD2 (6 bases). The CDR3 is made up of 14 amino acids. The V and J ends lost 10 bases and 4 bases respectively, with 21 bases between them. Germline loops: CDR1 SGHRS, CDR2 YFSETQ. The CDR3 nucleotides read TGCGCCGGCAACCTGGGGAGGATCCCGTACGAGCAGTACTTC. Protein: CAGNLGRIPYEQYF.

This clonotype was observed a few times. This rearrangement joins TRBV12-3 or TRBV12-4 to TRBJ2-6; D unresolved. V was pared by 10 bases and J by 0 bases, with 7 bases between. The CDR3 runs to 13 residues. The CDR3 nucleotides are TGTGCCATTATGGGCTCTGGGGCCAACGTCCTGACTTTC. This translates into CAIMGSGANVLTF.

This clonotype came up many times. V gene TRBV12-5 combines with J gene TRBJ2-1; 8 bases are shared with TRBD1. The ends lost 6 bases at V and 2 bases at J; junction bases unmatched: 9. The CDR3 spans 16 residues. The V gene's germline CDR1 is LGHNT and CDR2 FRNRAP. CDR3 DNA: TGTGCTAGTGGCCTCATAGGGGACAGGACCTACAATGAGCAGTTCTTC. This codes for CASGLIGDRTYNEQFF.

This clonotype was seen ten or more times. The genes are TRBV12-3 or TRBV12-4 and TRBJ2-5; D is uncertain. V dropped 6 bases and J dropped 1 base, with 12 bases sitting between them. This CDR3 is built from 14 residues. The CDR3 spells CASSPWQTQETQYF. In nucleotides, the CDR3 is TGTGCCAGCAGCCCTTGGCAGACCCAAGAGACCCAGTACTTC.

This clonotype has ten or more counts. The chain links TRBV5-1 to TRBJ2-4, with D unresolved. V was shortened by 0 bases and J by 4 bases, with 11 bases between the two germline ends. The CDR3 length is 15 residues. Germline V gene sequence: CDR1 SGHRS, CDR2 YFSETQ. CDR3 nucleotide sequence: TGCGCCAGCAGCTTGGACGGAACCGGTAAAAACATTCAGTACTTC. Its translation is CASSLDGTGKNIQYF.

The chain is built from TRBV20-1 and TRBJ2-2, with 8 bases matching TRBD2. CDR1 and CDR2 from the germline V gene are DFQATT and SNEGSKA (reference sequence). The trim removed 2 bases at V and 7 bases at J, leaving 6 bases unmatched. This CDR3 has 14 amino acids. CDR3 loop: CSARSGSWGGELFF. As DNA, the CDR3 is TGCAGTGCTAGAAGCGGGAGTTGGGGCGGGGAGCTGTTTTTT.

This clonotype appeared many times. The J gene is TRBJ2-5, the V gene TRBV2; TRBD2 agrees at 7 bases. The V gene end was trimmed by 3 bases and the J gene end by 5 bases; junction bases not matched to a gene: 9. Germline CDR1 SNHLY, CDR2 FYNNEI. CDR3 length equals 15 residues. The CDR3 loop is CASSDLGGTGETQYF. The CDR3 DNA reads TGTGCCAGCAGTGACCTGGGGGGGACCGGGGAGACCCAGTACTTC.

This clonotype occurred a few times. The chain uses TRBV12-3 or TRBV12-4 and TRBJ2-7; 8 bases agree with TRBD2. The V segment lost 5 bases and the J segment 7 bases; nucleotides outside the gene matches: 19. This CDR3 spans 17 amino acids. The CDR3: CASSNLPGGEGPGEQYF. CDR3 nucleotide sequence: TGTGCCAGCAGTAACCTTCCCGGGGGGGAGGGCCCGGGTGAGCAGTACTTC.

This clonotype was picked up many times. The chain combines TRBV27 with TRBJ2-1; the D gene is possibly TRBD2 (6 bases). The V end lost 7 bases, the J end lost 7 bases, and 17 bases lay between the germline ends. The CDR3 has 14 amino acids. CDR1 is MNHEY, CDR2 SMNVEV, per germline (reference sequence). CDR3 region: CASNRGNGGNEQFF. The CDR3 bases are TGTGCCAGCAATCGGGGGAACGGTGGGAATGAGCAGTTCTTC.